This note documents a single T cell receptor beta chain sequence. The data derive from a study of blood T cell repertoires in COVID-19. Clones were read by immunoSEQ multiplex PCR, and TCRdb kept only the in-frame ones, dropping some. Found here are approximately 110,000 clones, approximately 86% of them singletons; the top ten hold roughly 4%. The V gene's germline CDR1 is SGHTA and CDR2 FQGNSA. V gave up 4 bases and J gave up 8 bases; unmatched junction bases: 6. There are 15 residues in the CDR3. Specimen: peripheral blood. The rearrangement uses TRBV7-2 and TRBJ2-1, with 12 bases that match TRBD2. This sequence originates from a middle-aged man with acute or convalescent COVID-19. CDR3 nucleotides: TGTGCCAGCAGCTACCCTAGCGGGGGGGCCCATGAGCAGTTCTTC. Its translation: CASSYPSGGAHEQFF.